The rows below give T cell receptor beta chains drawn from one sample of a study of T-cell reconstitution after alpha-beta-depleted transplantation in children. Using its own MiXCR run on the PCR reads, TCRdb lists one record per CDR3 protein. The data contain approximately 210,000 distinct CDR3 sequences, 17% of them singletons. The source was PBMCs, mostly from graft donor cells, collected 360 days after TCRalphabeta/CD19-depleted stem cell transplant. These receptors were collected from a male patient aged 2-15 years who had a stem cell transplant for acute lymphoblastic leukemia, so the T cells may come from the graft donor. CDR3s leave out the opening cysteine and the closing phenylalanine or tryptophan. The listing skips clone size in some rows; elsewhere it reads once, few, many or a size class.

TRBV4-3	TRBJ2-1	.	ASSQTSGLYNEQF
TRBV6-5	TRBJ1-1	.	ASRDGGARNTEAF
TRBV30	TRBJ2-5	.	AWSRNGETQY
TRBV5-1	TRBJ2-2	.	ASSLSGKWNTGELF
TRBV12-3/TRBV12-4	TRBJ2-7	few	ASSLDLGAQVYEQY
TRBV7-9	TRBJ1-6	.	ASSLGRQAGGVSPLH
TRBV4-3	TRBJ2-1	few	ASSPAGLESSYNEQF
TRBV6-5	TRBJ1-1	.	ASSETLDRKAF
TRBV12-3/TRBV12-4	TRBJ2-4	.	ASSSWTGLGIQY
TRBV25-1	TRBJ1-5	.	ASSELGQPQH
TRBV12-3/TRBV12-4	TRBJ2-1	few	ASSLWAGVTNEQF